The T cell receptor beta chain described here comes from a study of blood T cell repertoires in COVID-19. Overall study: Collection of acute and convalescent COVID-19 samples took place in the United States, Italy and Spain. Sample material is recorded as cDNA or gDNA derived from T cells, B-cell-depleted T cells, or PBMCs.

In the original processing: It was from reference gene primer amplification that nucleated cell counts were estimated. The protocol was immunoSEQ multiplex PCR, while the TCRdb copy is restricted to in-frame clones and leaves out a portion. The DNA gave D and trimming, while V, J and clone size come from that table. The sample holds around 80,000 clones, 84% seen once. Trimming left V 0 bases short and J 0 bases short, with 6 bases between. The germline CDR1 and CDR2 sequences are MNHEY and SVGAGI. The CDR3 totals 14 residues. The sequence was obtained from a human donor in a cohort sampled during active COVID-19. Sequenced: peripheral blood. The V call is TRBV6-5, the J call TRBJ2-7; D is ambiguous. This chain's CDR3 is CASSYSPFSYEQYF. The CDR3 coding sequence is TGTGCCAGCAGTTACTCTCCTTTCTCCTACGAGCAGTACTTC.